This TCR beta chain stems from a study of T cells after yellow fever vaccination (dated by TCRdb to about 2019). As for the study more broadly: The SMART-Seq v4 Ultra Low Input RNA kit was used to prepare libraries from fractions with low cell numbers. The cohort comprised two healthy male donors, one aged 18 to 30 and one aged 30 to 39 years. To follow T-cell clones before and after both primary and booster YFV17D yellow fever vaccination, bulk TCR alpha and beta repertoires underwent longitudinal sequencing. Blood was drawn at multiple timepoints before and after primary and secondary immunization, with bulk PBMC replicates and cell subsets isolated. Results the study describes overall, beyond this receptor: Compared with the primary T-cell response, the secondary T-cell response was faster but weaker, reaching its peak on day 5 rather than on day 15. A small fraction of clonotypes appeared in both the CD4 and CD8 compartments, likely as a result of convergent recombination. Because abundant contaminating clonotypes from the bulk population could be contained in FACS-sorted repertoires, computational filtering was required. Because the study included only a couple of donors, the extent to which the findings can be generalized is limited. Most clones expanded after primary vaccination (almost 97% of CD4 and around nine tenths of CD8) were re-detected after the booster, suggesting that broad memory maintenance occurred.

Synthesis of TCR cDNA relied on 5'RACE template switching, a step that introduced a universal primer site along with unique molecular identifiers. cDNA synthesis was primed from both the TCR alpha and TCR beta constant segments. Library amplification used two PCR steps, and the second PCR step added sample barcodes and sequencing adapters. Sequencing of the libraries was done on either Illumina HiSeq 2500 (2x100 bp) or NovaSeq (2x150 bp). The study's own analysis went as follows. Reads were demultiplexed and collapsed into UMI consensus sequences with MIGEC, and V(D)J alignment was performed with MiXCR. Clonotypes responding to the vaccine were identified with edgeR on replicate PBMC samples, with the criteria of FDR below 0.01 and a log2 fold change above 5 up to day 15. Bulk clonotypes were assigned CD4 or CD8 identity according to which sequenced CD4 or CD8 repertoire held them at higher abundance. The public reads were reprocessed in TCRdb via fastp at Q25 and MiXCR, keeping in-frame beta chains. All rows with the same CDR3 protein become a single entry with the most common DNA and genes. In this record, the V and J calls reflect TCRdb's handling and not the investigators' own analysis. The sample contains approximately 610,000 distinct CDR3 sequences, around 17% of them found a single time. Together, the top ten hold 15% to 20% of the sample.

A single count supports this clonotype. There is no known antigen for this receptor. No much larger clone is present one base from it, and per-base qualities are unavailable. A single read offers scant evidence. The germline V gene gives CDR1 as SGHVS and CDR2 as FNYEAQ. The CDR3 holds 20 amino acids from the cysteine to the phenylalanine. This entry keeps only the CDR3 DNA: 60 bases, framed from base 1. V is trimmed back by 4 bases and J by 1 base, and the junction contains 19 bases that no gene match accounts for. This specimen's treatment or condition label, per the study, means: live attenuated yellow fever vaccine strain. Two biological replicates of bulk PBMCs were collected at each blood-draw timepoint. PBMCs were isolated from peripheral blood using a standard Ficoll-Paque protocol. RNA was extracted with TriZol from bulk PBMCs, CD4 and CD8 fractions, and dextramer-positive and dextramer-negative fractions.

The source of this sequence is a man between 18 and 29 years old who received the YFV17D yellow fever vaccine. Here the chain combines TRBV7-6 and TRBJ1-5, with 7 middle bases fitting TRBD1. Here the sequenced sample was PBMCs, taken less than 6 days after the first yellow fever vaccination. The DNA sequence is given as TGTGCCAGCAGCTCGCTGAGTCCCAGAAACCGACAGGGCAGCAATCAGCCCCAGCATTTT. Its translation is CASSSLSPRNRQGSNQPQHF.